The entry below gives a single T cell receptor (beta chain) sequence along with its context. The table came from immunoSEQ multiplex PCR; TCRdb's copy has only in-frame clones and leaves some out. The sample gives around 65,000 clones, 86% of which show up once; approximately 15% is in the top ten. This sample was taken from a study of blood T cell repertoires in COVID-19. This sequence was found in a human donor in a cohort sampled during active COVID-19. The source material was peripheral blood.

CDR3 sequence: CASSFGSGGLKKLFF. The CDR3 coding sequence is TGTGCCAGCAGTTTCGGGTCAGGGGGTTTAAAAAAACTGTTTTTT. The chain employs TRBV28 and TRBJ1-4; 7 bases align to TRBD1. Germline V gene sequence: CDR1 MDHEN, CDR2 SYDVKM. Losses at the gene ends were 3 bases for V and 9 bases for J; bases not matched to a gene: 10. The CDR3 loop spans 15 amino acids.